This T cell receptor beta chain appears in the sequencing data of a study of identifying expanded T cells in peripheral blood. The CDR3 consists of 22 residues. Germline V CDR1 and CDR2: SGDLS, YYNGEE. Trimming cost V 1 base and J 1 base, with 32 bases left between them. The data were produced by immunoSEQ multiplex PCR, yet TCRdb's version contains in-frame clones alone and is incomplete. The sample includes tens of thousands of clones, around 90% of them seen just once. With respect to this clone: Its antigen is as yet unknown.

General study results and limits: Across healthy donors, higher total template counts meant significantly greater two-week count variance. About 1.2 clones differed between technical replicates, versus approximately 16 and 19 over time.

Collection occurred without any documented infections or immune events in donors. This sequence joins TRBV9 and TRBJ2-5, with D perhaps TRBD1 (7 bases). What was sequenced was blood. This TCR was sampled from a person aged 18-70 years in good health. Written as DNA, the CDR3 is TGTGCCAGCAGCGTATCAGTGGGGGGACGGAAAGGAGAGAGGGGGCCCCAAGAGACCCAGTACTTC. Residues: CASSVSVGGRKGERGPQETQYF.